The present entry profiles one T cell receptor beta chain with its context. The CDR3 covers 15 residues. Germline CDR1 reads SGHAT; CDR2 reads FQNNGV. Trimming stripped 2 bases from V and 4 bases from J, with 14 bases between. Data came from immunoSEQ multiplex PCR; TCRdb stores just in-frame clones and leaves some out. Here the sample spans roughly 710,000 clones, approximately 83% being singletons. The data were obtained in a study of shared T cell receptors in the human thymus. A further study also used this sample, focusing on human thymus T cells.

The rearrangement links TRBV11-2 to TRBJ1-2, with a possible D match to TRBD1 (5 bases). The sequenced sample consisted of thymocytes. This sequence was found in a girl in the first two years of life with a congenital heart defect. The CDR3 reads CASSLPRTTLYGYTF. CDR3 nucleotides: TGTGCCAGCAGCTTACCCAGGACAACCCTCTATGGCTACACCTTC.